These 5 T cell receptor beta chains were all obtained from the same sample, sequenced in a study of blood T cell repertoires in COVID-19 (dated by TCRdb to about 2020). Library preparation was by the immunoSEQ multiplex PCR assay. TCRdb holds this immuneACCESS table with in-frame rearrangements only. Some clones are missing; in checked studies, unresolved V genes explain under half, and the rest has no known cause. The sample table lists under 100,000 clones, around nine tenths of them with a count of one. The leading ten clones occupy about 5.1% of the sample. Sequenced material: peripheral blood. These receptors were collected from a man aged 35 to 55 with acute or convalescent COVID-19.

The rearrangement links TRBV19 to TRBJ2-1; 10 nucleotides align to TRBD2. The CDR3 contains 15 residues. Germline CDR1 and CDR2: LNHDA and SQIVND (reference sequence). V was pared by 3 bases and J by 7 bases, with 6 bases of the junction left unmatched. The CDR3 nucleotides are TGTGCCAGTAGTATTGCCAGCGGGGGGGATAATGAGCAGTTCTTC. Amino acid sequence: CASSIASGGDNEQFF. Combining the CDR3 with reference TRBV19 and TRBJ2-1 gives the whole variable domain DGGITQSPKYLFRKEGQNVTLSCEQNLNHDAMYWYRQDPGQGLRLIYYSQIVNDFQKGDIAEGYSVSREKKESFPLTVTSAQKNPTAFYLCASSIASGGDNEQFFGPGTRLTVL.

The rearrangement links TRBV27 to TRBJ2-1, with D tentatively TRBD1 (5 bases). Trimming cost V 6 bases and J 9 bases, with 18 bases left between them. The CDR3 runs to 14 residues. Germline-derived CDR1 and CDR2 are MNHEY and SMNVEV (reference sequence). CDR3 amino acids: CASRDITIGGEQFF. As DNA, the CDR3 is TGTGCCAGCAGGGACATTACAATAGGTGGTGAGCAGTTCTTC.

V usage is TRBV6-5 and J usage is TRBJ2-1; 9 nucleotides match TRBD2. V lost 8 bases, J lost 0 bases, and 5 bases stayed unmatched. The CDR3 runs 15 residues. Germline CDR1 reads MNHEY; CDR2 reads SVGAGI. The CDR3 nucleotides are TGTGCCAGCGGGCTAGCGGGGCTCTCCTACAATGAGCAGTTCTTC. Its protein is CASGLAGLSYNEQFF.

The CDR3 DNA follows: TGTGCCAGCAGTTACCCCGGTTGGGAGGGAACTGAAGCTTTCTTT. Translated, it gives CASSYPGWEGTEAFF. This chain joins TRBV6-6 and TRBJ1-1; D remains unclear. This CDR3 is 15 amino acids long. Germline CDR1 and CDR2: MNHNY and SVGAGI (reference sequence). Trimming stripped 2 bases from V and 5 bases from J, with 15 bases between.

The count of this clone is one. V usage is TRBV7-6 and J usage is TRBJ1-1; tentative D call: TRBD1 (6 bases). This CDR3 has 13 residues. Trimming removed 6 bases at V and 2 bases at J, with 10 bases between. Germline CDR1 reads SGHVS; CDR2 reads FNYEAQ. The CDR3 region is CASSSDSNTEAFF. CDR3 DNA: TGTGCCAGCAGTTCGGACAGTAACACTGAAGCTTTCTTT.